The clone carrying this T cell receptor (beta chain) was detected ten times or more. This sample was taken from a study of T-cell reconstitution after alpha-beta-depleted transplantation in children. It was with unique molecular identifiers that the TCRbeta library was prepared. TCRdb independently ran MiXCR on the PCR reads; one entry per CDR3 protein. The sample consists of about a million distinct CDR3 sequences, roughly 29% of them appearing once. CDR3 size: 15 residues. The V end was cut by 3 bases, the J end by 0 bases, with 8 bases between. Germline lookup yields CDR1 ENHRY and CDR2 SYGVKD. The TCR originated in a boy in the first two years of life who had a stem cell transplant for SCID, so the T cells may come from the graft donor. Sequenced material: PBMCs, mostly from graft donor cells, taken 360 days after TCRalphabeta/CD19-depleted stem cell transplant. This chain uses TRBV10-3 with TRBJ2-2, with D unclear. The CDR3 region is CAISDGRTNTGELFF. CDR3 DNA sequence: TGTGCCATCAGTGACGGCAGGACGAACACCGGGGAGCTGTTTTTT.